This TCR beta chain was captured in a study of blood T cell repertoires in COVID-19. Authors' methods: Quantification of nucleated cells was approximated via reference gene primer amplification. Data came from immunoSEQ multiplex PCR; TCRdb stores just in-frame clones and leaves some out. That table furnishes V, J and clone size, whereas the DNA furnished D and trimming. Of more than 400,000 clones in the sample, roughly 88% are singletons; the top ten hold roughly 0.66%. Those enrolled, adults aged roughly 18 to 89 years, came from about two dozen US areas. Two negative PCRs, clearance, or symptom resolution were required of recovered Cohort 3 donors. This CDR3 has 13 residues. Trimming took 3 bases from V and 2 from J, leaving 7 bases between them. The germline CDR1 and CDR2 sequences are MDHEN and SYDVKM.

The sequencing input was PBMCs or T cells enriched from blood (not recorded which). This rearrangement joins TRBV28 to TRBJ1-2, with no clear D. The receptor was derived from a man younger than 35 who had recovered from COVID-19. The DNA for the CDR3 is TGTGCCAGCAGTTTCGGGGAGAACTATGGCTACACCTTC. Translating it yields CASSFGENYGYTF.